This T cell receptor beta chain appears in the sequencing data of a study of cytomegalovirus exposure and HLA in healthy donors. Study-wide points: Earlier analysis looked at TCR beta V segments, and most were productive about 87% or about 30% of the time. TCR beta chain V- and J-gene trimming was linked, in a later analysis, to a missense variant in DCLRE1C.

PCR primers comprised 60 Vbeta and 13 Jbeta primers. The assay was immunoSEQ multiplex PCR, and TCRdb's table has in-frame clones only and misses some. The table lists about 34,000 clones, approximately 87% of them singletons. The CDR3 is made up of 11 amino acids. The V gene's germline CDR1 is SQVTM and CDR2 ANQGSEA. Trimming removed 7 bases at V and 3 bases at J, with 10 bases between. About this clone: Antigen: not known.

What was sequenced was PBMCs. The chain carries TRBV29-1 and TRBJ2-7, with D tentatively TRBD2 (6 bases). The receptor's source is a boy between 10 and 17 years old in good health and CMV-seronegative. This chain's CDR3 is CSAGGSYEQYF. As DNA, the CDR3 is TGCAGCGCTGGAGGGAGCTACGAGCAGTACTTC.